The TCR beta chain under discussion was sequenced for a study of cytomegalovirus exposure and HLA in healthy donors (dated by TCRdb to about 2017). About the full investigation: An earlier analysis of some 500 of the donors reported 276 Gb of sequence data and more than 90 million unique TCR beta sequences from about 200 million T cells. Across some 400 genotyped donors of the cohort, an average of about 240,000 unique TCR beta nucleotide sequences per donor were sequenced, and around 19% of those sequences were non-productive. The aim of the study was to test whether cataloging public T cell receptors could identify signatures of past pathogen exposure. Genome-wide SNP genotypes for about three fifths of the roughly 700 donors were used in a later genetic analysis, which treated that subset as a discovery cohort. All discovery cohort repertoires had been generated using a single sequencing platform. An early release that covered some 640 HLA-typed donors contained approximately 300 gigabases of sequencing data and some 87 million unique TCR sequences. A separate validation cohort of 100 to 150 different subjects was used in addition to the approximately 700-subject first cohort. In the later analysis, no new phenotypic data were used to find candidate immune exposures; instead, reliance was placed on TCR beta sequences and their occurrence across donors. The number of typed donors differed by locus: about 629-630 for A, B, C, DRB1 and DQB1; about 520 for DQA1; 606 for DPA1; and around 450 for DPB1. Donor age, sex, ethnicity and CMV serostatus were collected together with the repertoire data. An earlier analysis of around 580 of the donors used high-throughput TCR beta sequencing to judge whether each TCR beta V gene segment behaved as functional or pseudogenic. Roughly five DR-DQ haplotypes were treated as single units for association and clustering because of strong linkage in the cohort. Both class I and class II loci were covered by HLA typing, at four-digit resolution. The study used immunosequencing to profile the T cell repertoires of 600 to 850 subjects and linked those repertoires to cytomegalovirus serostatus. To predict cytomegalovirus infection status, the study combined high-throughput TCR immunosequencing, statistical association of individual TCRs with disease status, and machine learning. Of the roughly 400 genotyped donors, roughly 76% were placed in the genetic ancestry cluster associated with self-reported Caucasian donors. A later analysis re-examined previously published TCR beta repertoires from more than 600 donors and added high-resolution HLA genotyping to investigate patterns of TCR occurrence.

Sequences LNHDA (CDR1) and SQIVND (CDR2) are obtained from the germline V gene (reference sequence). The CDR3 contains 15 residues, cysteine and phenylalanine counted. Only the CDR3 DNA is retained, 45 bases long and in frame from the first base. V is clipped by 4 bases and J by 0 bases, and the sequence between their germline boundaries is 11 bases long. The method behind the library was the immunoSEQ multiplex PCR assay. The multiplex PCR relied on a mix of 60 forward primers for TCR Vbeta segments and 13 reverse primers for TCR Jbeta segments. Amplification of the CDR3 region of rearranged TCR beta genes was performed with a multiplex PCR assay on genomic DNA. The amplified TCR beta libraries were sequenced on the Illumina HiSeq System as 87-base-pair reads. Per the original workflow: A later analysis tallied 80 million to 95 million unique TCR beta chains across the 666 repertoires, and about 12 million of those chains were shared by two or more donors. A nearest-neighbor algorithm error-corrected the raw reads and collapsed the reads into unique sequences, merging closely related sequences to remove PCR and sequencing errors. To assign V, D and J gene segments, CDR3 sequences were aligned to IMGT reference sequences. For a sequence to be retained, a match of at least six nucleotides was required to both a V gene segment and a J gene segment. Rearrangements were classified as productive when the CDR3 lacked stop codons and remained in frame with V and J, and all other rearrangements were classified as non-productive. Following IMGT convention, CDR3 was defined as the stretch from the second conserved V-encoded cysteine to the conserved J-encoded phenylalanine. The earlier analysis of about 570 of the donors excluded any sequence lacking an unambiguous match to a single V gene segment. In an earlier analysis of a few hundred of the donors, V segments were called functional above 56.7% productive rearrangements and were called segregating when the between-donor standard deviation exceeded 5%. A statistical classification framework was built to diagnose cytomegalovirus status from the catalog of TCR beta chain sequences. In a later analysis, TCR nucleotide sequences were compared against IMGT/GENE-DB human TR gene sequences so that V and J genes could be assigned. A later analysis assigned CDR3 sequences and most-parsimonious VDJ recombination scenarios with the TCRdist pipeline. In a later analysis, each TCR beta chain was defined by its CDR3 amino acid sequence together with its V-gene family, and reads without a unique V-gene family were excluded. In a later analysis, a few hundred highly shared, low-generation-probability nucleotide sequences were removed to address suspected cross-contamination and a sequencing artifact. A later analysis calculated a clonal expansion index for each public chain from normalized within-repertoire ranks of inferred template counts. A later analysis computed generation probabilities with a VDJ recombination model fitted to out-of-frame rearrangements, and checked the results against IGoR. In a later analysis, TCR-TCR, TCR-HLA and TCR-CMV co-occurrence was scored with hypergeometric tests, and a repertoire-size bias correction was applied to TCR pairs. False discovery rates were estimated in a later analysis by permuting HLA or CMV assignments 20 times. In a later analysis, co-occurring TCRs were grouped using DBSCAN, and TCRdist sequence similarity was added for clustering within HLA-allele-positive subsets. Co-occurrence clustering excluded repertoires with fewer than 30,000 or more than 120,000 public chains, plus five with anomalous nucleotide sharing. Held by TCRdb, this immuneACCESS table contains in-frame sequences only and omits some clones. Under half of the omission traces to an unresolved V gene where checked; the cause of the rest is unknown. That table furnishes V, J and clone size, whereas the DNA furnished D and trimming. This sample comprises around 150,000 clones, 79% of them detected only once. In total, the top ten clones hold approximately 2.3% of the sample.

The cohort consisted of 650 to 850 healthy bone marrow donors. Cohort members were all nominally healthy when sampled, although unrecorded immune exposures were likely present. The donor tested CMV seronegative and was one of the 352 seronegative cohort members. A peripheral blood sample was collected from each donor, and TCR beta sequencing was performed on peripheral blood mononuclear cells. The Qiagen DNeasy Blood Extraction Kit was used to extract genomic DNA from the blood cell samples. What the work shows at the level of the full study, not this receptor alone: Compared with equally common non-associated chains, HLA-associated TCR beta chains in a later analysis were more clonally expanded and had lower generation probabilities. A later analysis reported that several top co-occurrence clusters appeared linked to parvovirus B19, influenza, CMV and Epstein-Barr virus. A further reported finding was that TCR beta sequences accurately predicted the HLA-A and HLA-B alleles for most subjects in the first cohort. A later genetic analysis reported fewer N-insertions in productive TCRs among donors in an Asian-associated ancestry cluster than the roughly 650-donor mean. A total of fewer than 200 TCR beta chains were listed by the study as associated with cytomegalovirus. Across donors, most TCR sequences were observed very rarely, whereas some public TCRs were present in many individuals. Linkage disequilibrium might explain the correlated functional status among segregating V segments, but an unknown experimental factor could not be ruled out. The presence/absence analyses assumed that sequencing depth was roughly uniform across donors, and that assumption may not be true. Only TCR beta chains were sequenced in this cohort, and the absence of alpha or paired-chain data limited detectable features. Some IMGT-functional V segments, including TRBV6-2 and TRBV6-3, could not be distinguished by the 87-base-pair reads and were therefore excluded. The authors suggested that the approach could potentially be generalized to other disease states and immunological phenotypes. Strong co-occurrence of HLA alleles, especially DR and DQ, made assigning TCR associations to individual alleles difficult. In both the original and validation cohorts, the classifier was reported to diagnose cytomegalovirus status with high specificity and sensitivity. Specific HLA alleles were associated with 15,000 to 20,000 TCR beta sequences at a false discovery rate of 0.05 in a later analysis. Most CMV-associated TCR beta chains appeared to be HLA-restricted in a later analysis, and the HLA associations seemed to be driven largely by CMV exposure. A cluster of highly shared sequence variants was judged likely to represent a technical artifact of the sequencing pipeline. HLA typing was unavailable for some donors at each locus, so association tests used only the typed subset. Three of the identified cytomegalovirus-associated TCR beta chains were confirmed in vitro to be specific for cytomegalovirus antigens. An association between a missense DCLRE1C variant and V-gene and J-gene trimming of TCR beta chains was found in a later genetic analysis and replicated in an independent cohort. Broadly in line with IMGT annotations, most TCR beta V segments showed up in productive rearrangements about 90% or about 30% of the time in an earlier analysis of about 500 of the donors. Because counts were too low, seventeen rarely observed V segments, including chromosome 9 orphons, were left out of the earlier analysis of approximately 580 of the donors. According to a later analysis, TCR association rates differed among HLA loci, with DRB1 alleles showing the most associated TCRs and HLA-C alleles showing the fewest. CMV serostatus was the only immune exposure information available for the cohort.

Points on this clone: Its antigen is still unknown. There are no base qualities to consult, and no much larger clone falls within one base.

The source of this sequence is a man aged 40-49 years in good health and CMV-seronegative. Rearrangement joined TRBV19 to TRBJ2-3; a tentative D match to TRBD2 spans 5 bases. The material sequenced was PBMCs. Here the CDR3 is given as CASSTSRTSTDTQYF. The DNA is as follows: TGTGCCAGTAGTACTAGCAGAACAAGCACAGATACGCAGTATTTT.